These 27 T cell receptor beta chains came from one sample sequenced in a study of T cell responses to AZD1222 COVID-19 vaccine. TCRdb's copy holds only in-frame clones and misses some; the assay was immunoSEQ multiplex PCR. The sample contains 100,000 to 150,000 clones, 90% of which appear only once. The sequences come from peripheral blood, collected on day 0 of AZD1222 vaccination. The receptors were gathered from an adult in good health.

This chain uses TRBV30 with TRBJ1-1; 8 bases map to TRBD1. The CDR3 consists of 15 residues. J lost 2 bases, V lost 1 base, and 6 bases had no gene match. Germline loops: CDR1 GTSNPN, CDR2 SVGIG (reference sequence). The DNA of the CDR3 is TGTGCCTGGAGTGCCAAGACAGGGGCTAACACTGAAGCTTTCTTT. This gives the protein CAWSAKTGANTEAFF.

This clone is a singleton in its sample. J is TRBJ2-3 and V is TRBV3-1 (or the pseudogene TRBV3-2), with D uncertain. CDR1 and CDR2 (germline): LGHDT, YNNKEL (reference sequence). The CDR3 runs to 15 residues. Trimming stripped 1 base from V and 4 bases from J, with 12 bases between. This chain's CDR3 is CASSQGPFGADTQYF. CDR3 sequence (DNA): TGTGCCAGCAGCCAAGGCCCCTTTGGCGCAGATACGCAGTATTTT.

The gene calls are TRBV6-2 or TRBV6-3 and TRBJ1-2; D possibly corresponds to TRBD1 (6 bases). Germline CDR1 MNHEY, CDR2 SVGEGT. V dropped 6 bases and J dropped 0 bases, with 14 bases sitting between them. The length of the CDR3 is 15 residues. The CDR3 sequence is CASSPLDRPNYGYTF. CDR3 nucleotides: TGTGCCAGCAGCCCCCTTGACAGGCCTAACTATGGCTACACCTTC.

The V call is TRBV19, the J call TRBJ1-2; TRBD1 agrees at 8 bases. This CDR3 comprises 15 residues. V was clipped by 5 bases and J by 0 bases; unmatched bases: 5. Germline V gives CDR1 LNHDA, CDR2 SQIVND (reference sequence). The CDR3 is CASSPGDRPNYGYTF. CDR3 nucleotide sequence: TGTGCCAGTAGTCCAGGGGACAGGCCTAACTATGGCTACACCTTC.

The V call is TRBV3-1 (or the pseudogene TRBV3-2), the J call TRBJ2-5, with 7 bases matching TRBD1. Trimming took 0 bases from V and 2 from J; bases not matched to a gene: 3. The germline gives CDR1 LGHDT, CDR2 YNNKEL (reference sequence). The CDR3 consists of 15 residues. CDR3 sequence: CASSQEWDRQETQYF. CDR3 DNA: TGTGCCAGCAGCCAAGAATGGGACAGACAAGAGACCCAGTACTTC.

For the CDR3, the DNA is TGTGCCAGCACAAGACCCGCGAACACCGGGGAGCTGTTTTTT. Residues: CASTRPANTGELFF. The chain is built from TRBV6-5 and TRBJ2-2; D uncertain. V was shortened by 7 bases and J by 0 bases, with 9 bases between the two germline ends. Germline V lookup: CDR1 MNHEY, CDR2 SVGAGI. The CDR3 is 14 residues long.

The CDR3: CASSLVGAGYGYTF. The DNA for the CDR3 is TGTGCCAGCAGTTTGGTGGGGGCTGGCTATGGCTACACCTTC. This rearrangement joins TRBV28 to TRBJ1-2, with D perhaps matching TRBD1 (6 bases). Per germline, CDR1 MDHEN and CDR2 SYDVKM. This CDR3 comprises 14 residues. V lost 3 bases, J lost 4 bases, and 12 bases lay in between.

The chain employs TRBV7-2 and TRBJ1-4, with D possibly TRBD1 on 5 matching bases. The CDR3 length is 14 residues. Per the germline V gene, CDR1 is SGHTA and CDR2 is FQGNSA. Deletions cut 8 bases from V and 3 bases from J, with 13 bases between. CDR3 loop: CASARGPANEKLFF. In DNA form, the CDR3 reads TGTGCCAGCGCTCGGGGACCAGCTAATGAAAAACTGTTTTTT. Looking up the rest from reference TRBV7-2 and TRBJ1-4 gives the full variable domain: GAGVSQSPSNKVTEKGKDVELRCDPISGHTALYWYRQSLGQGLEFLIYFQGNSAPDKSGLPSDRFSAERTGGSVSTLTIQRTQQEDSAVYLCASARGPANEKLFFGSGTQLSVL.

This clone was detected once. The chain recombines TRBV4-3 with TRBJ1-2; D remains ambiguous. The germline CDR1 and CDR2 sequences are LGHNA and YSLEER. The V and J ends lost 0 bases and 7 bases respectively, with 12 bases between them. CDR3 length equals 14 residues. The CDR3 sequence is CASSQEGNFGGYTF. CDR3 DNA sequence: TGCGCCAGCAGCCAAGAAGGGAATTTCGGTGGCTACACCTTC.

The V and J genes are TRBV28 and TRBJ2-7, with unresolved D. Looked up from germline, CDR1 is MDHEN and CDR2 is SYDVKM. Between the trimmed V and J ends, which lost 6 bases and 2 bases, there was a span of 8 bases. The CDR3 consists of 12 residues. The CDR3 DNA reads TGTGCCAGCAGGGGTGAGACCTACGAGCAGTACTTC. Its translation: CASRGETYEQYF.

The sample holds a few counts of this clone. The rearrangement uses TRBV15 and TRBJ1-4; D call uncertain. The V end lost 0 bases, the J end lost 3 bases, and 11 bases lay between the germline ends. There are 16 residues in the CDR3. Germline V gene sequence: CDR1 LNHNV, CDR2 YYDKDF (reference sequence). CDR3 amino acids: CATSRDGEIANEKLFF. The CDR3 coding sequence is TGTGCCACCAGCAGAGATGGGGAGATAGCTAATGAAAAACTGTTTTTT.

The genes are TRBV6-5 and TRBJ1-1, with 8 bases aligning to TRBD1. This CDR3 has 15 amino acids. Germline V CDR1 and CDR2: MNHEY, SVGAGI. Trimming removed 5 bases from V and 1 base from J; junction bases left unmatched: 6. The CDR3 coding sequence is TGTGCCAGCAGTCCCGGACAGGGACGGAACACTGAAGCTTTCTTT. This translates into CASSPGQGRNTEAFF.

This clone appeared a single time. The V call is TRBV11-2, the J call TRBJ2-7; 8 bases agree with TRBD2. V dropped 8 bases and J dropped 3; count of bases not matched to a gene: 6. The germline V gene has CDR1 SGHAT and CDR2 FQNNGV. The CDR3 has 13 amino acids. This CDR3 is CASLQAGGYEQYF. For the CDR3, the DNA is TGTGCCAGCCTACAGGCGGGGGGCTACGAGCAGTACTTC.

This clone appeared many times. CDR3 bases: TGTGCCAGCAGTGAAAAAAACCCCCAGTACTTC. This encodes CASSEKNPQYF. The V call is TRBV6-1, the J call TRBJ2-5; unclear D gene. The germline V and J ends were trimmed by 2 bases and 9 bases, with 7 bases remaining between them. This CDR3 spans 11 amino acids. The germline gives CDR1 MNHNS, CDR2 SASEGT.

The V gene is TRBV20-1, the J gene TRBJ2-3; D may correspond to TRBD1 or TRBD2 (5 bases each). Trimming pared 3 bases from V and 0 bases from J, leaving 10 bases between. The CDR3 covers 14 residues. Germline V gene data show CDR1 as DFQATT and CDR2 as SNEGSKA (reference sequence). In DNA form, the CDR3 reads TGCAGTGCTAGTAGGGGAGCGAGCACAGATACGCAGTATTTT. Protein: CSASRGASTDTQYF.

This chain uses TRBV7-3 with TRBJ2-2; D call uncertain. In germline, CDR1 is SGHTA, CDR2 FQGTGA. The germline V and J ends were trimmed by 1 base and 6 bases, with 6 bases remaining between them. The CDR3 spans 13 residues. Written as DNA, the CDR3 is TGTGCCAGCAGCTTAATTGGCCCCGGGGAGCTGTTTTTT. Translation: CASSLIGPGELFF.

V and J are TRBV13 and TRBJ1-1, with TRBD1 as a possible D gene (6 bases). CDR3 length: 12 residues. Germline lookup yields CDR1 PRHDT and CDR2 FYEKMQ (reference sequence). V lost 5 bases and J 10 bases, leaving 14 bases between the germline ends. The CDR3 spells CASSRRGIAAFF. CDR3 bases: TGTGCCAGCAGCCGCAGGGGTATAGCAGCTTTCTTT.

The chain joins TRBV27 to TRBJ1-4, with 7 bases aligning to TRBD1. J lost 3 bases, V lost 8 bases, and 15 bases had no gene match. From germline, CDR1 is MNHEY and CDR2 SMNVEV (reference sequence). The CDR3 sequence is 17 residues long. This CDR3 reads CASLVRQGIRSNEKLFF. DNA of the CDR3: TGTGCCAGCCTCGTTAGACAGGGTATTAGGTCTAATGAAAAACTGTTTTTT.

The rearrangement uses TRBV12-3 or TRBV12-4 and TRBJ1-6; TRBD1 is a possible D gene (5 bases). The V gene lost 2 bases and the J gene lost 12 bases, with 11 bases spanning the gap. The CDR3 has 13 residues. The CDR3 spells CASSLSQGRPLHF. The CDR3 DNA is TGTGCCAGCAGTTTATCTCAGGGACGACCCCTCCACTTT.

The genes are TRBV2 and TRBJ2-2; D is tentatively TRBD1 or TRBD2 (5 bases each). This CDR3 has 13 residues. Per germline, CDR1 SNHLY and CDR2 FYNNEI. V lost 4 bases and J 5 bases, leaving 8 bases between the germline ends. The CDR3 reads CASSAWGTGELFF. The CDR3 nucleotides read TGTGCCAGCAGTGCCTGGGGGACCGGGGAGCTGTTTTTT.

The chain uses TRBV7-3 and TRBJ1-1, with 9 bases fitting TRBD1. J gave up 4 bases and V 5 bases, and 2 bases lay outside the gene matches. The germline CDR1 and CDR2 sequences are SGHTA and FQGTGA. This CDR3 region has 13 residues. CDR3 in DNA: TGTGCCAGCAGCACGACAGGGGGCACTGAAGCTTTCTTT. This translates into CASSTTGGTEAFF.

The chain links TRBV7-9 to TRBJ2-1, with D uncertain. Germline V CDR1 and CDR2: SEHNR, FQNEAQ (reference sequence). Trimming stripped 6 bases from V and 5 bases from J, with 8 bases between. The CDR3 is made up of 12 amino acids. The CDR3 sequence is CASRASHNEQFF. In nucleotides, the CDR3 is TGTGCCAGCAGGGCAAGCCACAATGAGCAGTTCTTC.

J is TRBJ1-1 and V is TRBV24-1, with D unclear. Germline values: CDR1 KGHDR, CDR2 SFDVKD. V gave up 0 bases and J gave up 7 bases, with 8 bases separating them. The CDR3 has 13 residues. As DNA, the CDR3 is TGTGCCACCAGTGATTTGTTAGGCGGTGAAGCTTTCTTT. It codes for CATSDLLGGEAFF.

V and J are TRBV12-5 and TRBJ2-6; TRBD1 matches 12 bases. CDR1 and CDR2 from the germline V gene are LGHNT and FRNRAP. The CDR3 length is 21 residues. The V segment lost 5 bases and the J segment 0 bases; nucleotides outside the gene matches: 14. The CDR3 coding sequence is TGTGCTAGTGGTCGGAAGGTCGGGACAGGGGGCATCAACTCTGGGGCCAACGTCCTGACTTTC. Translation: CASGRKVGTGGINSGANVLTF.

The rearrangement links TRBV7-8 to TRBJ2-1; a weak D match, TRBD2 (9 bases). V shed 3 bases and J shed 10 bases, with 28 bases lying between them. The CDR3 sequence is 18 residues long. CDR1 is SGHVS, CDR2 FQNEAQ, per germline. The CDR3, as DNA: TGTGCCAGCAGCTTCAGATCAAACAGGGGGTGGACTAGCGTGGAGCAGTTCTTC. Protein: CASSFRSNRGWTSVEQFF.

This chain links TRBV6-6 with TRBJ2-5, with D maybe TRBD2 (6 bases). V lost 8 bases to trimming and J lost 2 bases, with 18 bases between them. The germline gives CDR1 MNHNY, CDR2 SVGAGI (reference sequence). This CDR3 region has 15 residues. In DNA form, the CDR3 reads TGTGCCAGCGGGGAGAGGGACTTAGGTCAAGAGACCCAGTACTTC. Its protein is CASGERDLGQETQYF.

The chain links TRBV29-1 to TRBJ2-3; D is unclear. V lost 7 bases, J lost 3 bases, and 20 bases lay in between. Germline values: CDR1 SQVTM, CDR2 ANQGSEA. The CDR3 has 15 residues. The CDR3 DNA reads TGCAGCGCCACCCCCTCATATAGGCGAACAGATACGCAGTATTTT. The encoded protein is CSATPSYRRTDTQYF.